The 24 T cell receptor beta chains given below trace back to one sample, sequenced in a study of cytomegalovirus exposure and HLA in healthy donors. Primers included in the PCR were 60 Vbeta and 13 Jbeta primers. Only in-frame clones appear in the TCRdb table, and some are missing; sequencing was by immunoSEQ multiplex PCR. The sample lists about 83,000 clones, more than 65% occurring once. Specimen: PBMCs. These TCRs come from a man aged 55-75 years in good health and CMV-seronegative.

This clone showed up just a few times. The CDR3 DNA is TGTGCCAGCAGCCCCGGGACTAGCCCCACAGATACGCAGTATTTT. Translated, it gives CASSPGTSPTDTQYF. V usage is TRBV5-4 and J usage is TRBJ2-3, with TRBD2 matching over 9 bases. From germline, CDR1 is SGHNT and CDR2 YYREEE (reference sequence). The CDR3 runs 15 residues. Trimming cost V 4 bases and J 2 bases; bases outside gene matches: 5.

The chain combines TRBV7-9 with TRBJ2-7, with D perhaps TRBD2 (5 bases). Germline assignment: CDR1 SEHNR and CDR2 FQNEAQ (reference sequence). This CDR3 spans 14 amino acids. Between the trimmed V and J ends, which lost 0 bases and 4 bases, there was a span of 10 bases. CDR3: CASSLAGVGYEQYF. The CDR3 DNA reads as TGTGCCAGCAGCTTAGCGGGAGTAGGTTACGAGCAGTACTTC.

Only a few counts were recorded for this clone. The chain has TRBV4-1 and TRBJ2-1; D is unclear. This CDR3 spans 16 amino acids. Germline V gene lookup returns CDR1 MGHRA and CDR2 YSYEKL. With 4 bases removed from V and 0 bases from J, the gap between germline ends came to 13 bases. DNA of the CDR3: TGCGCCAGCAGCCCACCCCTTCCGAGCTCCTACAATGAGCAGTTCTTC. Translating it yields CASSPPLPSSYNEQFF.

The chain carries TRBV18 and TRBJ1-4; D gene ambiguous. Germline CDR1 is KGHSH and CDR2 is LQKENI. The CDR3 has 14 residues. V was trimmed by 2 bases and J by 4 bases, leaving 8 bases between them. CDR3 in amino acids: CASSPYSLNEKLFF. CDR3 nucleotide sequence: TGTGCCAGCTCACCATACAGCCTTAATGAAAAACTGTTTTTT.

The rearrangement links TRBV29-1 to TRBJ2-5; unclear D gene. The CDR3 is 14 amino acids. Trimming pared 7 bases from V and 5 bases from J, leaving 20 bases between. The V gene's germline CDR1 is SQVTM and CDR2 ANQGSEA. CDR3 loop: CSGAHYNPTETQYF. In DNA, the CDR3 is TGCAGCGGTGCTCACTACAACCCAACGGAGACCCAGTACTTC.

In DNA, the CDR3 is TGTGCCAGCAGCCCCACAGGGAATCAGCCCCAGCATTTT. Residues: CASSPTGNQPQHF. V gene TRBV7-9 combines with J gene TRBJ1-5; tentative D call: TRBD1 (6 bases). From germline, CDR1 is SEHNR and CDR2 FQNEAQ (reference sequence). This CDR3 contains 13 residues. V gave up 5 bases and J gave up 4 bases, with 9 bases separating them.

This clone came up a few times. This chain connects TRBV5-4 to TRBJ2-3, with D possibly being TRBD1 (5 bases). Germline V gene data show CDR1 as SGHNT and CDR2 as YYREEE (reference sequence). Deletions cut 1 base from V and 3 bases from J, with 6 bases between. CDR3 length: 13 residues. CDR3 bases: TGTGCCAGCAGCTTGAAGGGGACAGATACGCAGTATTTT. Translating it yields CASSLKGTDTQYF.

Worth noting for this clone: At one end, the junction sequence differs from germline, possibly due to a read error. This sequence joins TRBV5-1 and TRBJ2-7, with D perhaps TRBD1 (5 bases). There are 15 residues in the CDR3. From germline, CDR1 is SGHRS and CDR2 YFSETQ. CDR3 loop: CASSANRPGSYGQYF. The CDR3 nucleotides read TGCGCCAGCAGCGCAAATCGGCCAGGGTCCTACGGGCAGTACTTC.

This clone was detected once. The genes are TRBV6-6 and TRBJ1-2; perhaps TRBD1 as D (6 bases). Per germline, CDR1 MNHNY and CDR2 SVGAGI (reference sequence). V lost 2 bases and J lost 6, with 13 bases in between. The CDR3 sequence is 14 residues long. Here the CDR3 DNA reads TGTGCCAGCAGTTACCCTGGGACACTTGATGGCTACACCTTC. Translated, it gives CASSYPGTLDGYTF.

The chain couples TRBV7-2 to TRBJ2-7, with 10 bases that match TRBD2. Germline V CDR1 and CDR2: SGHTA, FQGNSA. There are 15 residues in the CDR3. Trimming cost V 1 base and J 7 bases; bases outside gene matches: 7. This chain's CDR3 is CASSLVAGGSDEQYF. CDR3 sequence (DNA): TGTGCCAGCAGCTTAGTAGCGGGGGGATCAGATGAGCAGTACTTC.

The chain has TRBV4-2 and TRBJ2-7; 10 bases align to TRBD2. The ends lost 2 bases at V and 3 bases at J; junction bases unmatched: 7. The CDR3 extends over 16 amino acids. Germline V lookup: CDR1 LGHNA, CDR2 YNFKEQ. The CDR3 DNA reads as TGTGCCAGCAGCCAATCTTCTAGCGGGGGATTCTACGAGCAGTACTTC. This codes for CASSQSSSGGFYEQYF.

This chain connects TRBV2 to TRBJ2-5; 9 nucleotides line up with TRBD1. Losses at the gene ends were 6 bases for V and 6 bases for J; bases not matched to a gene: 5. The CDR3 spans 13 residues. CDR1 and CDR2 (germline): SNHLY, FYNNEI. CDR3 amino acids: CASRTGQGQTQYF. In nucleotides, the CDR3 is TGTGCCAGCAGGACAGGACAGGGGCAGACCCAGTACTTC.

This clone showed up just a few times. The V call is TRBV18, the J call TRBJ2-4; tentatively, D is TRBD1 (6 bases). The CDR3 has 14 amino acids. V was cut by 4 bases and J by 7 bases, with 14 bases left in between. Germline V gene lookup returns CDR1 KGHSH and CDR2 LQKENI. The CDR3 region is CASSLQAGENIQYF. The CDR3 bases are TGTGCCAGCTCACTTCAGGCAGGGGAGAACATTCAGTACTTC.

The chain carries TRBV6-5 and TRBJ2-7; tentative D call: TRBD1 (6 bases). From germline, CDR1 is MNHEY and CDR2 SVGAGI. CDR3 length: 15 residues. The V end was cut by 6 bases, the J end by 4 bases, with 19 bases between. The chain's CDR3 is CASSVNPRGEYEQYF. The CDR3 nucleotides read TGTGCCAGCAGCGTCAACCCCAGGGGAGAGTACGAGCAGTACTTC.

The chain carries TRBV6-6 and TRBJ1-5, with TRBD1 as a possible D gene (5 bases). Trimming pared 2 bases from V and 4 bases from J, leaving 12 bases between. CDR3 length: 15 residues. The germline gives CDR1 MNHNY, CDR2 SVGAGI (reference sequence). CDR3 DNA sequence: TGTGCCAGCAGTTACGGGGGGATCTCAAATCAGCCCCAGCATTTT. It yields the protein CASSYGGISNQPQHF.

Regarding this clone: The junction departs from the called germline gene at one end, perhaps through a read error. Other DNA sequences in this specimen translate into the identical CDR3. This sequence joins TRBV28 and TRBJ1-5; TRBD1 matches 11 bases. The CDR3 has 16 amino acids. The germline V gene encodes CDR1 MDHEN and CDR2 SYDVKM. The CDR3 spells CASSSPGTGGHQPQHF. CDR3 DNA: TGTGCCAGCAGTTCCCCCGGGACAGGGGGGCATCAGCCCCAGCACTTT.

The V gene is TRBV6-1, the J gene TRBJ1-5; the D gene is possibly TRBD1 (6 bases). V lost 6 bases, J lost 5 bases, and 14 bases lay in between. This CDR3 is 14 amino acids long. CDR1 and CDR2 (germline): MNHNS, SASEGT. The CDR3 here is CASSATGIDQPQHF. The CDR3 DNA follows: TGTGCCAGCAGCGCAACAGGGATTGATCAGCCCCAGCATTTT.

The chain uses TRBV29-1 and TRBJ2-3; the match to TRBD1 covers 8 bases. J gave up 7 bases and V 1 base, and 16 bases lay outside the gene matches. The germline V gene has CDR1 SQVTM and CDR2 ANQGSEA. This CDR3 spans 17 amino acids. CDR3 nucleotide sequence: TGCAGCGTTGAAGTGGGGGACGAGGACAGGGTTCCATATACGCAGTATTTT. Its protein product is CSVEVGDEDRVPYTQYF.

The genes are TRBV5-5 and TRBJ1-3; D is uncertain. V was trimmed by 4 bases and J by 0 bases, leaving 11 bases between them. From germline, CDR1 is SGHKS and CDR2 YYEKEE (reference sequence). This CDR3 is built from 15 residues. CDR3 in amino acids: CASSPVRDSGNTIYF. The CDR3 nucleotides read TGTGCCAGCAGCCCGGTGAGGGACTCTGGAAACACCATATATTTT.

This clone was seen more than once but under ten times. V usage is TRBV5-8 and J usage is TRBJ2-2, with 7 nucleotides matching TRBD1. CDR1 is SGHTS and CDR2 is YDEGEE in the germline V gene. Trimming took 5 bases from V and 4 from J; bases not matched to a gene: 8. The CDR3 sequence is 15 residues long. The CDR3 sequence: CASRKTGALTGELFF. Written as DNA, the CDR3 is TGTGCCAGCAGAAAAACAGGGGCTCTCACCGGGGAGCTGTTTTTT.

The rearrangement uses TRBV6-5 and TRBJ1-3; tentatively, D is TRBD1 (6 bases). This CDR3 has 16 residues. Germline V gene lookup returns CDR1 MNHEY and CDR2 SVGAGI. V shed 4 bases and J shed 0 bases, with 13 bases lying between them. The CDR3 DNA follows: TGTGCCAGCAGTTCTAACAGGGTCCCCTCTGGAAACACCATATATTTT. The encoded protein is CASSSNRVPSGNTIYF.

The rearrangement uses TRBV5-1 and TRBJ2-7; no firm D call. There are 13 residues in the CDR3. V gave up 5 bases and J gave up 0 bases, with 9 bases separating them. Germline CDR1 SGHRS, CDR2 YFSETQ. The CDR3 coding sequence is TGCGCCAGCAGGGTGGCGGCCTCCTACGAGCAGTACTTC. Its translation: CASRVAASYEQYF.

The rearrangement joins TRBV7-2 to TRBJ2-7; the match to TRBD1 covers 9 bases. The ends lost 4 bases at V and 4 bases at J; junction bases unmatched: 8. CDR1 and CDR2 (germline): SGHTA, FQGNSA. This CDR3 contains 15 residues. CDR3 nucleotides: TGTGCCAGCAGCTGGGACCTGACAGGGGGGTACGAGCAGTACTTC. Residues: CASSWDLTGGYEQYF.

As for this clone: At one end the junction does not follow the germline gene, possibly because of a read error. V is TRBV7-9 and J is TRBJ2-4, with TRBD1 identical over 9 bases. The CDR3 runs 16 residues. Looked up from germline, CDR1 is SEHNR and CDR2 is FQNEAQ (reference sequence). CDR3 sequence reads: CSSSPYSGTGINIQYF. CDR3 DNA: TGTTCCAGCAGCCCCTACAGCGGGACAGGGATAAACATTCAGTACTTC.